The 19 T cell receptor beta chains below all came from one sample that was sequenced in a study of shared clonotypes between healthy human individuals. Assay used: immunoSEQ multiplex PCR; TCRdb lists only in-frame clones, some missing. The repertoire includes some 680,000 clones, roughly 73% of them detected once, and about 1.8% sits in the top ten. The sample comprised memory CD4+ T cells sorted from blood. Subset of the sample: CD45RA-negative fraction. The receptors were sampled from a woman aged 25-40 years in good health.

This chain connects TRBV10-3 to TRBJ2-7, with a weak D call TRBD2 (5 bases). The germline gives CDR1 ENHRY, CDR2 SYGVKD. The CDR3 loop spans 12 amino acids. The V end lost 0 bases, the J end lost 9 bases, and 9 bases lay between the germline ends. As DNA, the CDR3 is TGTGCCATCAGTGAGTCCTGGGAGCGGCAGTACTTC. Its protein is CAISESWERQYF.

This clone came up a few times. V gene TRBV15 combines with J gene TRBJ2-5; 9 bases fit TRBD1. The CDR3 loop spans 13 amino acids. Germline assignment: CDR1 LNHNV and CDR2 YYDKDF (reference sequence). J lost 4 bases, V lost 7 bases, and 4 bases had no gene match. This chain's CDR3 is CATTGQGRETQYF. CDR3 in DNA: TGTGCCACCACGGGACAGGGAAGAGAGACCCAGTACTTC.

The chain joins TRBV10-1 to TRBJ2-3; D remains ambiguous. With 0 bases removed from V and 2 bases from J, the gap between germline ends came to 9 bases. The germline gives CDR1 WNHNN, CDR2 SYGVQD (reference sequence). The CDR3 is 15 residues long. CDR3 in DNA: TGCGCCAGCAGTGAGTCGATAGCTACCACAGATACGCAGTATTTT. Translating gives CASSESIATTDTQYF.

The chain employs TRBV7-9 and TRBJ1-4; the match to TRBD1 covers 9 bases. This CDR3 contains 14 residues. The ends lost 2 bases at V and 10 bases at J; junction bases unmatched: 5. Germline V CDR1 and CDR2: SEHNR, FQNEAQ (reference sequence). In DNA, the CDR3 is TGTGCCAGCAGCTTAACGACAGGGGGTGGAAAACTGTTTTTT. Its protein product is CASSLTTGGGKLFF.

J is TRBJ2-1 and V is TRBV14, with D uncertain. Trimming took off 4 bases at V and 4 bases at J, with 5 bases between the two ends. This CDR3 has 12 residues. CDR1 SGHDN and CDR2 FVKESK come from the germline V gene. This chain's CDR3 is CASSPNYNEQFF. In nucleotides, the CDR3 is TGTGCCAGCAGCCCGAATTACAATGAGCAGTTCTTC.

The chain carries TRBV19 and TRBJ1-4; 11 nucleotides align to TRBD1. There are 15 residues in the CDR3. The V segment lost 6 bases and the J segment 8 bases; nucleotides outside the gene matches: 8. Germline values: CDR1 LNHDA, CDR2 SQIVND (reference sequence). The CDR3 nucleotides read TGTGCCAGTAGAAATACGGACAGGGGGCGAGAAAAACTGTTTTTT. This translates into CASRNTDRGREKLFF.

This chain links TRBV29-1 with TRBJ1-4, with 9 bases identical to TRBD1. Trimming took 6 bases from V and 2 from J; bases not matched to a gene: 7. The CDR3 is made up of 15 amino acids. CDR1 is SQVTM and CDR2 is ANQGSEA in the germline V gene. The CDR3 is CSVELQGATNEKLFF. CDR3 nucleotide sequence: TGCAGCGTCGAACTACAGGGGGCGACTAATGAAAAACTGTTTTTT. Looking up the rest from reference TRBV29-1 and TRBJ1-4 gives the full variable domain: SAVISQKPSRDICQRGTSLTIQCQVDSQVTMMFWYRQQPGQSLTLIATANQGSEATYESGFVIDKFPISRPNLTFSTLTVSNMSPEDSSIYLCSVELQGATNEKLFFGSGTQLSVL.

The sample holds a few counts of this clone. V usage is TRBV11-2 and J usage is TRBJ1-5; D remains unclear. V was trimmed by 5 bases and J by 4 bases, leaving 9 bases between them. The CDR3 loop spans 13 amino acids. Germline V lookup: CDR1 SGHAT, CDR2 FQNNGV. CDR3 protein: CASSLQQNQPQHF. The CDR3 DNA is TGTGCCAGCAGCCTACAACAGAATCAGCCCCAGCATTTT.

This sequence joins TRBV11-2 and TRBJ2-7; 7 bases map to TRBD2. The CDR3 is 14 residues long. V lost 3 bases, J lost 5 bases, and 7 bases stayed unmatched. Per the germline V gene, CDR1 is SGHAT and CDR2 is FQNNGV. CDR3 nucleotides: TGTGCCAGCAGCTTGGAACGGGACTACGACGAGCAGTACTTC. It codes for CASSLERDYDEQYF.

The V and J genes are TRBV7-8 and TRBJ1-2; D is undetermined. Between the trimmed V and J ends, which lost 5 bases and 8 bases, there was a span of 21 bases. Germline V gene sequence: CDR1 SGHVS, CDR2 FQNEAQ. This CDR3 has 15 amino acids. CDR3 DNA: TGTGCCAGCAGCCCAGAGGGAGGGTGGAATTGGGGCTACACCTTC. This codes for CASSPEGGWNWGYTF.

Concerning this clone itself: A junction boundary mismatches the germline segment, possibly from a read error. CDR3: CASSISRNGGDGYTF. CDR3 in DNA: TGTGCCAGCAGTATATCCAGGAACGGGGGGGATGGCTACACCTTC. The chain recombines TRBV27 with TRBJ1-2; D is perhaps TRBD1 (5 bases). The germline gives CDR1 MNHEY, CDR2 SMNVEV (reference sequence). The CDR3 is 15 residues long.

The chain couples TRBV6-5 to TRBJ1-4; maybe TRBD1 (6 bases). Germline lookup yields CDR1 MNHEY and CDR2 SVGAGI. Between the trimmed V and J ends, which lost 0 bases and 8 bases, there was a span of 16 bases. The CDR3 contains 16 residues. The DNA for the CDR3 is TGTGCCAGCAGTTACTCCGCGGGCAGGGGTGGGGAAAAACTGTTTTTT. Encoded protein: CASSYSAGRGGEKLFF.

J is TRBJ2-1 and V is TRBV4-2; maybe TRBD2 (5 bases). The CDR3 sequence is 17 residues long. In germline, CDR1 is LGHNA, CDR2 YNFKEQ. Trimming stripped 4 bases from V and 4 bases from J, with 20 bases between. This chain's CDR3 is CASSRRGSQSGYNEQFF. The CDR3, as DNA: TGTGCCAGCAGCCGACGGGGATCCCAAAGTGGTTACAATGAGCAGTTCTTC.

The chain has TRBV28 and TRBJ1-4; D is uncertain. With 11 bases removed from V and 8 bases from J, the gap between germline ends came to 18 bases. CDR1 and CDR2 (germline): MDHEN, SYDVKM. The CDR3 runs 13 residues. The CDR3 spells CAARLASKEKLFF. The CDR3 coding sequence is TGTGCCGCCCGTCTAGCCTCCAAAGAAAAACTGTTTTTT.

This chain links TRBV2 with TRBJ1-4; D may be TRBD1 (6 bases). Germline CDR1 and CDR2: SNHLY and FYNNEI. The CDR3 runs 15 residues. V was shortened by 3 bases and J by 5 bases, with 13 bases between the two germline ends. The CDR3 DNA follows: TGTGCCAGCAGTGACGGGGGGGCCTCGAATGAAAAACTGTTTTTT. It specifies CASSDGGASNEKLFF. The full variable domain, its missing parts supplied by reference TRBV2 and TRBJ1-4, is EPEVTQTPSHQVTQMGQEVILRCVPISNHLYFYWYRQILGQKVEFLVSFYNNEISEKSEIFDDQFSVERPDGSNFTLKIRSTKLEDSAMYFCASSDGGASNEKLFFGSGTQLSVL.

This clone was found a few times. The chain combines TRBV12-5 with TRBJ2-5; 15 bases line up with TRBD2. This CDR3 region has 16 residues. Looked up from germline, CDR1 is LGHNT and CDR2 is FRNRAP. The trim removed 9 bases at V and 4 bases at J, leaving 9 bases unmatched. The CDR3 is CASRWTSGRASETQYF. In DNA, the CDR3 is TGTGCTAGCCGATGGACTAGCGGGAGGGCCTCAGAGACCCAGTACTTC.

V and J are TRBV11-2 and TRBJ2-5; tentative D call: TRBD1 (6 bases). Trimming stripped 6 bases from V and 5 bases from J, with 16 bases between. The CDR3 covers 14 residues. In germline, CDR1 is SGHAT, CDR2 FQNNGV. The CDR3 sequence: CASSSTGLQETQYF. As DNA, the CDR3 is TGTGCCAGCAGTTCTACAGGGCTACAGGAGACCCAGTACTTC. Based on the CDR3 plus reference TRBV11-2 and TRBJ2-5, the full variable domain is EAGVAQSPRYKIIEKRQSVAFWCNPISGHATLYWYQQILGQGPKLLIQFQNNGVVDDSQLPKDRFSAERLKGVDSTLKIQPAKLEDSAVYLCASSSTGLQETQYFGPGTRLLVL.

V gene TRBV5-6 combines with J gene TRBJ1-5, with D perhaps matching TRBD1 (5 bases). The CDR3 loop spans 13 amino acids. Germline assignment: CDR1 SGHDT and CDR2 YYEEEE. Trimming took off 2 bases at V and 6 bases at J, with 9 bases between the two ends. The DNA for the CDR3 is TGTGCCAGCAGCTTAGGGGCGGGTCAGCCCCAGCATTTT. Its translation: CASSLGAGQPQHF.

About this clone itself: A much larger clone is a single base away; this may be a read error. The sample contains more than one DNA sequence encoding this CDR3. The rearrangement links TRBV11-2 to TRBJ1-1; 7 bases match TRBD1. The CDR3 is 13 amino acids. Germline V gene sequence: CDR1 SGHAT, CDR2 FQNNGV. Unmatched junction bases numbered 5, after V lost 5 bases and J lost 5 bases. CDR3 nucleotides: TGTGCCAGCAGCCTTCAGGGGGGGACTGAAGCTTTCTTT. This sequence encodes CASSLQGGTEAFF. Supplemented by reference TRBV11-2 and TRBJ1-1, the full variable domain reads EAGVAQSPRYKIIEKRQSVAFWCNPISGHATLYWYQQILGQGPKLLIQFQNNGVVDDSQLPKDRFSAERLKGVDSTLKIQPAKLEDSAVYLCASSLQGGTEAFFGQGTRLTVV.